This TCR beta chain comes out of a study of cytomegalovirus exposure and HLA in healthy donors (dated by TCRdb to the late 2010s). Broadly, across the study: The 666 repertoires of the first cohort and the 95 to 150 validation repertoires were produced on the same platform, according to a later analysis. To predict cytomegalovirus infection status, the study combined high-throughput TCR immunosequencing, statistical association of individual TCRs with disease status, and machine learning. A separate validation cohort of about 110 different subjects was used in addition to the 666-subject first cohort. The study aimed to test whether signatures of past pathogen exposure could be identified by cataloging public T cell receptors.

The donors belonged to the validation cohort of 90 to 150 subjects, which was separate from the roughly 700-subject first cohort. The library was obtained by the immunoSEQ multiplex PCR assay. The study's processing was this. A statistical classification framework was developed to diagnose cytomegalovirus status using the catalog of TCR beta chain sequences. TCRdb holds this immuneACCESS table with in-frame rearrangements only. Some clones are missing; in checked studies, unresolved V genes explain under half, and the rest has no known cause. V and J calls and clone size are given by that table; D and trimming were obtained from the DNA. The sample includes tens of thousands of clones, with approximately 95% observed a single time. The ten largest clones represent roughly 6% of the sample. What the authors observed across the whole study: The authors suggested that the approach could potentially be generalized to other disease states and immunological phenotypes. Of the cluster scores, approximately 95% were above 0 in a later analysis, which found that TCRs clustered in the first cohort also tended to co-occur in the approximately 110 validation repertoires. Across donors, most TCR sequences were observed very rarely, whereas some public TCRs were present in many individuals. A later analysis had no HLA typing for the validation cohort, so co-occurrence there was scored across all 110 or so repertoires. Three of the identified cytomegalovirus-associated TCR beta chains were confirmed in vitro to be specific for cytomegalovirus antigens. In both the original and validation cohorts, the classifier was reported to diagnose cytomegalovirus status with high specificity and sensitivity. In the study, approximately 150 TCR beta chains were listed as associated with cytomegalovirus.

Of note for this clone: The clone's antigen remains unknown. Within one base of it there is no much larger clone, and no base qualities were kept.

CDR1 and CDR2 are drawn from the germline V gene (reference sequence): MNHEY, SMNVEV. From V the trimming removes 3 bases and from J it removes 11 bases, while the gene matches leave 14 bases of the junction unaccounted for. From the cysteine through the phenylalanine, the CDR3 covers 15 amino acids. Solely the CDR3 DNA is kept, with 45 bases framed from the first base. The sequenced sample consisted of PBMCs. The sequence derives from a woman younger than 30 in good health and CMV-seronegative. The sequence is built from TRBV27 and TRBJ2-3; 7 middle bases align to TRBD1. CDR3 sequence: CASSFMTGPMNGQYF. The nucleotide sequence reads as follows: TGTGCCAGCAGTTTTATGACAGGGCCCATGAATGGGCAGTATTTT.